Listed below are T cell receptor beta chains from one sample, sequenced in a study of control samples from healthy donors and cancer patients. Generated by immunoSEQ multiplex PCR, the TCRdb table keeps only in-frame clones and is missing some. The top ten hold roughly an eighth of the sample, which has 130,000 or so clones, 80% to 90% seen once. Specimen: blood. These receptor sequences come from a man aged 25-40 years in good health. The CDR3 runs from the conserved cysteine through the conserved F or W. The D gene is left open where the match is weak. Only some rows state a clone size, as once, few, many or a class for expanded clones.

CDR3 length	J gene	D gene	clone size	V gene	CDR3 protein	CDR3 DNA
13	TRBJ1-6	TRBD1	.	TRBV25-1	CASSARDRGPLHF	TGTGCCAGCAGTGCTCGGGACAGGGGACCCCTCCACTTT
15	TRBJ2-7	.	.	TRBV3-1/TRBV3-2	CASSRGRGSSYEQYF	TGTGCCAGCAGCCGCGGACGAGGAAGCTCCTACGAGCAGTACTTC
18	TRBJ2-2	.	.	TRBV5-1	CASSLGQGGATYTGELFF	TGCGCCAGCAGCTTGGGTCAGGGAGGAGCCACTTACACCGGGGAGCTGTTTTTT
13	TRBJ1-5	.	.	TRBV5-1	CASSSDQGQPQHF	TGCGCCAGCAGCTCGGACCAGGGACAGCCCCAGCATTTT
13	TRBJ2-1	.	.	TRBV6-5	CASRLGWANEQFF	TGTGCCAGCAGGTTAGGTTGGGCCAATGAGCAGTTCTTC
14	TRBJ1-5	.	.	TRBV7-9	CASSPSISNQPQHF	TGTGCCAGCAGCCCCAGCATCAGCAATCAGCCCCAGCATTTT
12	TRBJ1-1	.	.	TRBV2	CASSGQAIRAFF	TGTGCCAGCAGTGGACAGGCAATAAGGGCTTTCTTT
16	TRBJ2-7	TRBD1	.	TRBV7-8	CASSLVLRTGYREQYF	TGTGCCAGCAGCTTAGTCTTGAGGACAGGGTATCGCGAGCAGTACTTC
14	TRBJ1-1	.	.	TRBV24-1	CATSQGQSVAEAFF	TGTGCCACCTCTCAAGGACAGTCGGTAGCTGAAGCTTTCTTT
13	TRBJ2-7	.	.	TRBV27	CASSRRGGYEQYF	TGTGCCAGCAGTCGCAGGGGTGGATACGAGCAGTACTTC
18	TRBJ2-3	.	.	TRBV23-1	CASSQSEGGKVPTDTQYF	TGCGCCAGCAGTCAATCGGAAGGAGGGAAGGTTCCAACAGATACGCAGTATTTT
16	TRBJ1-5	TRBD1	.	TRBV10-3	CAISVDRTGVNQPQHF	TGTGCCATCAGTGTAGATCGGACAGGTGTGAATCAGCCCCAGCATTTT
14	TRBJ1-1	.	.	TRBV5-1	CASSSTGSGTEAFF	TGCGCCAGCAGCTCCACAGGGTCTGGCACTGAAGCTTTCTTT
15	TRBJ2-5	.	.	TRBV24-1	CATSDLWGGGETQYF	TGTGCCACCAGTGATCTCTGGGGGGGCGGGGAGACCCAGTACTTC
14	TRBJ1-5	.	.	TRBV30	CAWSVGAQDQPQHF	TGTGCCTGGAGTGTGGGGGCCCAGGATCAGCCCCAGCATTTT
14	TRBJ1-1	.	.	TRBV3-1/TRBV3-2	CASSQDRLNTEAFF	TGTGCCAGCAGCCAAGACAGACTGAACACTGAAGCTTTCTTT
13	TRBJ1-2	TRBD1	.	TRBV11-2	CASSARQGAGYTF	TGTGCCAGCAGCGCGCGACAGGGAGCGGGCTACACCTTC
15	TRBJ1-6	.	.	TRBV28	CASSLSSSYNSPLHF	TGTGCCAGCAGTTTAAGTAGCTCCTATAATTCACCCCTCCACTTT
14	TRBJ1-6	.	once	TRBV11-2	CASSLVGYNSPLHF	TGTGCCAGCAGCTTAGTGGGCTATAATTCACCCCTCCACTTT
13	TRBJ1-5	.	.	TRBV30	CAWTDTLGQPQHF	TGTGCCTGGACCGACACCCTGGGTCAGCCCCAGCATTTT
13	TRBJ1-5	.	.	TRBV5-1	CASSLSVNQPQHF	TGCGCCAGCAGCTTAAGTGTTAATCAGCCCCAGCATTTT
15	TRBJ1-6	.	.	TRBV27	CASSLQGSYNSPLHF	TGTGCCAGCAGTTTACAGGGCTCCTATAATTCACCCCTCCACTTT
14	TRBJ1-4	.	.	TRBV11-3	CASSTGPGSEKLFF	TGTGCCAGCAGCACCGGACCCGGGAGTGAAAAACTGTTTTTT
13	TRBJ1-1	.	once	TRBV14	CASSPHEGTEAFF	TGTGCCAGCAGCCCCCACGAGGGCACTGAAGCTTTCTTT
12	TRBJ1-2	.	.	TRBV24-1	CATSDPGQGATF	TGTGCCACCAGTGATCCCGGGCAGGGAGCCACCTTC
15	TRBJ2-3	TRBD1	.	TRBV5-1	CASSGGQGSTDTQYF	TGCGCCAGCAGCGGGGGACAGGGAAGCACAGATACGCAGTATTTT
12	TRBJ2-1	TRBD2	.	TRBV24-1	CATSALAGEQFF	TGTGCCACCAGTGCCTTAGCGGGGGAGCAGTTCTTC
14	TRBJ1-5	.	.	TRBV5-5	CASREEHSNQPQHF	TGTGCCAGCAGGGAAGAGCATAGCAATCAGCCCCAGCATTTT
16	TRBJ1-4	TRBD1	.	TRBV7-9	CASSSDPGQTNEKLFF	TGTGCCAGCAGCTCTGACCCGGGACAGACTAATGAAAAACTGTTTTTT
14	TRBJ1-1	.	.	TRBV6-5	CASSYLGKNTEAFF	TGTGCCAGCAGTTACCTGGGGAAGAACACTGAAGCTTTCTTT
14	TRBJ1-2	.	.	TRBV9	CASSPSGTRGGYTF	TGTGCCTCCTCACCCTCCGGGACGCGAGGTGGCTACACCTTC
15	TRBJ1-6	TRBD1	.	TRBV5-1	CASRMTGTYNSPLHF	TGCGCCAGCAGAATGACAGGGACCTATAATTCACCCCTCCACTTT
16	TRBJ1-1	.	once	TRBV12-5	CASGLVIGGGITEAFF	TGTGCTAGTGGTTTGGTAATAGGAGGCGGGATCACTGAAGCTTTCTTT
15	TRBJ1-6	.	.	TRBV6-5	CASRVSGSYNSPLHF	TGTGCCAGCAGGGTCTCAGGCTCCTATAATTCACCCCTCCACTTT
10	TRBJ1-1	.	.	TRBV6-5	CATYWTEAFF	TGTGCCACTTACTGGACTGAAGCTTTCTTT
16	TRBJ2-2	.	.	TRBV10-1	CASSDLGAANTGELFF	TGCGCCAGCAGTGACTTGGGTGCCGCGAACACCGGGGAGCTGTTTTTT
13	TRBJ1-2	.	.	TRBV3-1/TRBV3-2	CASSQEGRAGYTF	TGTGCCAGCAGCCAAGAAGGAAGAGCTGGCTACACCTTC
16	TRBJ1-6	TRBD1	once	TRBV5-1	CASSLGDDRERSPLHF	TGCGCCAGCAGCTTGGGGGATGACAGGGAAAGATCACCCCTCCACTTT
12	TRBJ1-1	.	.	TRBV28	CASIRVNTEAFF	TGTGCCAGCATCCGCGTGAACACTGAAGCTTTCTTT
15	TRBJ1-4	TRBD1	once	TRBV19	CASSIAAGGEQKLFF	TGTGCCAGTAGTATCGCGGCAGGGGGCGAACAAAAACTGTTTTTT
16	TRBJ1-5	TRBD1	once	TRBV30	CAWNPRGQGNNQPQHF	TGTGCCTGGAACCCTCGGGGACAGGGGAATAATCAGCCCCAGCATTTT
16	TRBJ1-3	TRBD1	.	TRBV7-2	CASRGFGGQGRNTIYF	TGTGCCAGCAGGGGGTTTGGGGGACAGGGGAGAAACACCATATATTTT
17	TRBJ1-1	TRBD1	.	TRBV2	CASSETGGQVISTEAFF	TGTGCCAGCAGTGAAACAGGGGGCCAAGTAATTAGCACTGAAGCTTTCTTT
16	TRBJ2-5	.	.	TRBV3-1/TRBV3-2	CASSQDPGRGGETQYF	TGTGCCAGCAGCCAAGATCCGGGCAGGGGAGGAGAGACCCAGTACTTC
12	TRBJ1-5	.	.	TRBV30	CAWSSSRSAQHF	TGTGCCTGGAGTAGTTCGCGCTCGGCCCAGCATTTT
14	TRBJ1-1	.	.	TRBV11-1	CASSFVGWNTEAFF	TGTGCCAGCAGCTTCGTCGGGTGGAACACTGAAGCTTTCTTT
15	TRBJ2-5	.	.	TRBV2	CASSERTVYQETQYF	TGTGCCAGCAGTGAAAGGACAGTGTACCAAGAGACCCAGTACTTC
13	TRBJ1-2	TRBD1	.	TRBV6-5	CATRQGEEYGYTF	TGTGCCACTCGACAGGGGGAAGAGTATGGCTACACCTTC
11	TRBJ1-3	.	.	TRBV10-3	CAISGADTIYF	TGTGCCATCAGTGGGGCAGACACCATATATTTT
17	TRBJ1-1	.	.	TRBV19	CASSTRTFQGIQNEAFF	TGTGCCAGTAGTACCCGGACCTTTCAGGGGATTCAAAATGAAGCTTTCTTT
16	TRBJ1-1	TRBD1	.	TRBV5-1	CASSPAQGAMNTEAFF	TGCGCCAGCAGCCCGGCCCAGGGGGCAATGAACACTGAAGCTTTCTTT
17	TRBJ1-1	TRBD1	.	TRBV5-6	CASSFRTGLMMNTEAFF	TGTGCCAGCAGCTTCAGGACAGGGTTGATGATGAACACTGAAGCTTTCTTT
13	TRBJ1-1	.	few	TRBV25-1	CASSSGVPTEAFF	TGTGCCAGCAGTTCGGGAGTACCCACTGAAGCTTTCTTT
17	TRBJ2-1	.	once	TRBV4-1	CASSQVRAGQPYNEQFF	TGCGCCAGCAGCCAAGTCCGGGCGGGACAACCCTACAATGAGCAGTTCTTC
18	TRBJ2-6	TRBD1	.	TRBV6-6	CASSHKGTGSSGANVLTF	TGTGCCAGCAGTCACAAAGGGACAGGGAGCTCTGGGGCCAACGTCCTGACTTTC